Sequencing of this T cell receptor beta chain was carried out in a study of T cell repertoires in cytomegalovirus infection. Whole-study context: Shared public TCR beta signatures pointed to both CMV infection and a matching HLA type. Overall study findings and caveats: Summed frequency of public TCR beta families distinguished CMV carriers with the relevant HLA. What dominated the ex vivo response were HLA-C-restricted CMV-specific TCR beta clonotypes.

Regarding this clonotype: No antigen is known for it.

TCRdb fed the reads into MiXCR, producing one record per CDR3 protein. Among about 490,000 distinct CDR3 sequences listed, around 27% were seen once. The material sequenced was PBMCs. The origin of this receptor is a human donor in good health (CMV status not recorded). Some clones in this sample may be carry-over from other donors' samples.

The CDR3 DNA sequence: TGCGCCAGCAGCCAAGATACTACTAGCGGGGCGGGGTTAGATGAGCAGTTCTTC. It is translated as CASSQDTTSGAGLDEQFF. This chain joins TRBV4-1 and TRBJ2-1; TRBD2 matches 10 bases. The length of the CDR3 is 18 residues. Germline V gives CDR1 MGHRA, CDR2 YSYEKL. The trim removed 0 bases at V and 8 bases at J, leaving 13 bases unmatched.